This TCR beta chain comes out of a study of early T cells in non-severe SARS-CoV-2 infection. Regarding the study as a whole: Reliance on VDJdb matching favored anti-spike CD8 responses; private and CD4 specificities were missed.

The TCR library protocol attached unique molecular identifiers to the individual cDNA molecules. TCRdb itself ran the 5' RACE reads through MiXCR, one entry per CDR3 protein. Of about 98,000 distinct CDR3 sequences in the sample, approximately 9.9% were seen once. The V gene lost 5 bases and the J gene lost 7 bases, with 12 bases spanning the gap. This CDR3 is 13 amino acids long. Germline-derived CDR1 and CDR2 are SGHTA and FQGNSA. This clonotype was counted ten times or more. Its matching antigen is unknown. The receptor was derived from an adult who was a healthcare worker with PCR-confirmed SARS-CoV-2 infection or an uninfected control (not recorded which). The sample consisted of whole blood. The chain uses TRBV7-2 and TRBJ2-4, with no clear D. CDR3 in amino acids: CASSPPDVNIQYF. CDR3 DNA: TGTGCCAGCAGCCCCCCGGACGTGAACATTCAGTACTTC.